One sample yielded the 13 T cell receptor beta chains listed below, sequenced in a study of blood T cell repertoires in COVID-19. Profiling relied on immunoSEQ multiplex PCR, and the TCRdb table lists in-frame clones only, not all of them. Here the sample spans 150,000 to 200,000 clones, about 88% being singletons. The sequenced sample was peripheral blood. These receptors were collected from a man younger than 35 with acute or convalescent COVID-19.

This chain connects TRBV1 to TRBJ1-5. TRBV1 is recorded as a pseudogene. The CDR3 extends over 17 amino acids. CDR3 DNA sequence: TGCACCAGCAGCCTAATAACGGGGGGTAACGGCAATCAGCCCCAGCATTTT. This codes for CTSSLITGGNGNQPQHF.

V and J are TRBV12-3 or TRBV12-4 and TRBJ1-6; D remains unclear. Trimming stripped 5 bases from V and 7 bases from J, with 6 bases between. The CDR3 spans 12 residues. CDR3 sequence: CASSVGNSPLHF. The CDR3 nucleotides read TGTGCCAGCAGTGTCGGGAATTCACCCCTCCACTTT.

The chain recombines TRBV6-1 with TRBJ2-4, with a weak D call TRBD2 (6 bases). Germline-derived CDR1 and CDR2 are MNHNS and SASEGT. The CDR3 is made up of 16 amino acids. Trimming took off 2 bases at V and 3 bases at J, with 14 bases between the two ends. CDR3 loop: CASSEFGGVGKNIQYF. The CDR3 region has the DNA TGTGCCAGCAGTGAATTTGGAGGGGTGGGCAAAAACATTCAGTACTTC.

The J gene is TRBJ1-1, the V gene TRBV29-1; D is possibly TRBD1 (5 bases). The CDR3 sequence is 13 residues long. With 3 bases removed from V and 2 bases from J, the gap between germline ends came to 10 bases. Germline V lookup: CDR1 SQVTM, CDR2 ANQGSEA. The chain's CDR3 is CSVEAGLNTEAFF. DNA for the CDR3: TGCAGCGTTGAGGCAGGGTTAAACACTGAAGCTTTCTTT.

This chain links TRBV18 with TRBJ1-2, with D perhaps TRBD1 (5 bases). CDR3 length: 16 amino acids. Germline-derived CDR1 and CDR2 are KGHSH and LQKENI. Trimming left V 6 bases short and J 8 bases short, with 25 bases between. In DNA, the CDR3 is TGTGCCAGCTCTTCCCCCGCGGGGCAGCCAGCCTACGGCTACACCTTC. This sequence encodes CASSSPAGQPAYGYTF.

The chain is built from TRBV19 and TRBJ2-1; no clear D gene. The CDR3 sequence is 11 residues long. CDR1 is LNHDA, CDR2 SQIVND, per germline (reference sequence). V lost 5 bases to trimming and J lost 11 bases, with 10 bases between them. The CDR3: CASSPLFQQFF. In nucleotides, the CDR3 is TGTGCCAGTAGTCCATTGTTTCAGCAGTTCTTC.

In this sample, this clone turned up a few times. The genes are TRBV27 and TRBJ1-2; 8 bases map to TRBD1. The V segment lost 0 bases and the J segment 1 base; nucleotides outside the gene matches: 7. Per the germline V gene, CDR1 is MNHEY and CDR2 is SMNVEV (reference sequence). CDR3 length equals 17 residues. CDR3 in DNA: TGTGCCAGCAGTTTATCGCAGCCAGGGGGCCTTAACTATGGCTACACCTTC. This codes for CASSLSQPGGLNYGYTF.

This chain links TRBV7-9 with TRBJ1-1; D is unclear. This CDR3 has 13 amino acids. Germline values: CDR1 SEHNR, CDR2 FQNEAQ (reference sequence). Trimming removed 2 bases from V and 1 base from J, with 5 bases in between. CDR3 loop: CASSLTENTEAFF. CDR3 bases: TGTGCCAGCAGCTTAACAGAGAACACTGAAGCTTTCTTT.

This clone was recorded only once. The gene calls are TRBV19 and TRBJ2-2; possible D gene TRBD1, 6 bases. V dropped 7 bases and J dropped 7 bases, with 22 bases sitting between them. The CDR3 contains 16 residues. Germline CDR1 reads LNHDA; CDR2 reads SQIVND (reference sequence). The CDR3 loop reads CASKVAGQGIVGELFF. CDR3 bases: TGTGCCAGTAAAGTCGCTGGGCAGGGGATCGTCGGGGAGCTGTTTTTT.

The V and J genes are TRBV3-1 (or the pseudogene TRBV3-2) and TRBJ1-2; no reliable D call. The germline gives CDR1 LGHDT, CDR2 YNNKEL (reference sequence). V lost 0 bases to trimming and J lost 7 bases, with 12 bases between them. The CDR3 runs 14 residues. The chain's CDR3 is CASSQDLRASGYTF. CDR3 in DNA: TGTGCCAGCAGCCAAGATTTGCGGGCGAGTGGCTACACCTTC.

The rearrangement uses TRBV3-1 (or the pseudogene TRBV3-2) and TRBJ2-1, with 10 nucleotides matching TRBD2. CDR3 length: 14 residues. J was trimmed by 13 bases and V by 5 bases; bases with no gene match: 11. CDR1 is LGHDT, CDR2 YNNKEL, per germline (reference sequence). The CDR3 loop reads CASSSRSGGGNQFF. The CDR3 nucleotides are TGTGCCAGCAGCTCACGAAGCGGGGGGGGGAACCAGTTCTTC.

The J gene is TRBJ2-3, the V gene TRBV6-5; tentative D call: TRBD2 (5 bases). V was pared by 9 bases and J by 1 base, with 11 bases between. The CDR3 extends over 13 amino acids. Germline CDR1 MNHEY, CDR2 SVGAGI. CDR3 in amino acids: CASAGIGTDTQYF. The CDR3 DNA reads TGTGCCAGTGCGGGCATAGGCACAGATACGCAGTATTTT.

This sequence joins TRBV28 and TRBJ1-5; 8 bases agree with TRBD1. V was clipped by 8 bases and J by 1 base; unmatched bases: 1. This CDR3 region has 13 residues. Germline V gene data show CDR1 as MDHEN and CDR2 as SYDVKM. CDR3 loop: CASRTGSNQPQHF. The CDR3 DNA sequence: TGTGCCAGCCGGACAGGGAGCAATCAGCCCCAGCATTTT.